What follows describes a single T cell receptor (beta chain). Other DNA sequences from this sample encode an identical CDR3 as well. Germline V gene sequence: CDR1 SGHTA, CDR2 FQGNSA. This CDR3 has 14 residues. With V trimmed by 0 bases and J by 7 bases, 6 bases remained unmatched. These data are taken from a study of shared clonotypes between healthy human individuals. Clones were read by immunoSEQ multiplex PCR, and TCRdb kept only the in-frame ones, dropping some. The sample comprises around 2.1 million clones, almost 96% of which are singletons, and roughly 0.13% rests with the top ten. The gene calls are TRBV7-2 and TRBJ2-7; 7 bases fit TRBD2. The TCR was taken from a man younger than 35 in good health. The sample taken for sequencing was naive CD4+ T cells sorted from blood. Documented subset: CD45RA+ positively selected. CDR3 in amino acids: CASSLAGGPREQYF. The CDR3 region has the DNA TGTGCCAGCAGCTTAGCGGGAGGGCCGCGGGAGCAGTACTTC.